The 31 T cell receptor beta chains below were found in one sample sequenced in a study of CD8+ T cells in alopecia areata (dated by TCRdb to 2017 to 2018). Library preparation used the immunoSEQ multiplex PCR assay. To provide template for TCR sequencing, every sample had RNA extracted and reverse transcribed into cDNA. Here the immuneACCESS table is served through TCRdb, limited to in-frame sequences with V and J called. Missing clones are a known gap in these copies; in checked studies unresolved V genes cover under half, and the rest lacks a known reason. This sample comprises 270,000 or so clones, about 62% of them detected only once. The top ten hold over 1.5% of the sample. This sample's time point label indicates: 20 to 30 weeks on oral tofacitinib. This sample's treatment or condition label indicates: oral pan-JAK inhibitor, 5-10 mg twice daily. The input for sequencing was CD4+ T cells sorted from blood, taken at week 24, from a patient treated with tofacitinib. These receptor sequences come from a human donor with alopecia areata.

This clone is a singleton in its sample. V gene TRBV4-3 combines with J gene TRBJ1-6; D possibly corresponds to TRBD1 (6 bases). Germline CDR1 is LGHNA and CDR2 is YSLEER. This CDR3 is 15 amino acids long. The ends were cut back, 0 bases at V and 16 bases at J, with 19 bases in the middle. The CDR3: CASSQDFRGFNGLHF. CDR3 bases: TGCGCCAGCAGCCAAGATTTCAGGGGTTTCAACGGGCTCCACTTT.

V gene TRBV13 combines with J gene TRBJ2-7, with 8 bases identical to TRBD1. Germline loops: CDR1 PRHDT, CDR2 FYEKMQ (reference sequence). V was clipped by 2 bases and J by 2 bases; unmatched bases: 2. CDR3 length: 14 residues. The CDR3, as DNA: TGTGCCAGCAGCTTACGGGACAGGACCTACGAGCAGTACTTC. It specifies CASSLRDRTYEQYF.

The chain carries TRBV7-9 and TRBJ2-5; the D is unclear. Trimming took 4 bases from V and 4 from J, leaving 13 bases between them. CDR3 length: 14 residues. Germline V gives CDR1 SEHNR, CDR2 FQNEAQ (reference sequence). In DNA form, the CDR3 reads TGTGCCAGCAGCTCGCGTTCAGAAAGAGAGACCCAGTACTTC. Its protein is CASSSRSERETQYF.

The rearrangement uses TRBV9 and TRBJ2-1; TRBD2 matches 11 bases. V lost 3 bases and J lost 7; bases outside the gene matches: 9. Germline CDR1 is SGDLS and CDR2 is YYNGEE. This CDR3 has 16 amino acids. CDR3 residues: CASSATGTSGGNEQFF. The DNA for the CDR3 is TGTGCCAGCAGCGCAACCGGGACTAGCGGCGGTAATGAGCAGTTCTTC.

V is TRBV28 and J is TRBJ1-2; 9 bases agree with TRBD1. This CDR3 is built from 12 residues. V lost 5 bases, J lost 6 bases, and 1 base stayed unmatched. Germline CDR1 is MDHEN and CDR2 is SYDVKM. Written as DNA, the CDR3 is TGTGCCAGCAGTCGGGACAGGGATGGCTACACCTTC. As protein: CASSRDRDGYTF.

Of note for this clone: The same CDR3 arises from other DNA sequences in this sample as well. The chain combines TRBV30 with TRBJ2-5, with D unresolved. The germline V gene has CDR1 GTSNPN and CDR2 SVGIG (reference sequence). The CDR3 runs 12 residues. Trimming stripped 3 bases from V and 1 base from J, with 6 bases between. This chain's CDR3 is CAWSPGQETQYF. CDR3 coding DNA: TGTGCCTGGAGCCCGGGCCAAGAGACCCAGTACTTC.

The genes are TRBV29-1 and TRBJ2-3; TRBD1 aligns across 9 bases. Germline lookup yields CDR1 SQVTM and CDR2 ANQGSEA. V was pared by 5 bases and J by 4 bases, with 4 bases of the junction left unmatched. The CDR3 loop spans 13 amino acids. The DNA for the CDR3 is TGCAGCGTTTTTAGACAGGGGGCAGATACGCAGTATTTT. Protein: CSVFRQGADTQYF.

This sequence joins TRBV2 and TRBJ2-1, with D tentatively TRBD2 (7 bases). CDR1 SNHLY and CDR2 FYNNEI come from the germline V gene. The CDR3 has 16 amino acids. V lost 7 bases and J 0 bases, leaving 16 bases between the germline ends. CDR3 amino acids: CASTIRGGSSYNEQFF. The CDR3 DNA sequence: TGTGCCAGCACCATAAGGGGGGGGAGCTCCTACAATGAGCAGTTCTTC.

The chain joins TRBV7-2 to TRBJ2-3; 11 bases agree with TRBD1. The germline V gene encodes CDR1 SGHTA and CDR2 FQGNSA. This CDR3 contains 15 residues. J gave up 5 bases and V 5 bases, and 6 bases lay outside the gene matches. The CDR3 loop is CASSMGQGEVDTQYF. The CDR3 DNA follows: TGTGCCAGCAGCATGGGACAGGGGGAGGTAGATACGCAGTATTTT.

The chain combines TRBV4-3 with TRBJ2-4; D gene uncertain. Trimming removed 2 bases at V and 8 bases at J, with 16 bases between. Germline V gene lookup returns CDR1 LGHNA and CDR2 YSLEER. The CDR3 is 15 residues long. CDR3 in DNA: TGCGCCAGCAGCCAAATGGTCTTGGGTGGGGACATTCAGTACTTC. It yields the protein CASSQMVLGGDIQYF.

V usage is TRBV11-1 and J usage is TRBJ1-1; 10 positions agree with TRBD1. CDR1 is SGHAT, CDR2 FQDESV, per germline (reference sequence). The CDR3 extends over 15 amino acids. Trimming removed 5 bases from V and 0 bases from J; junction bases left unmatched: 3. Here the CDR3 reads CASSRDRGMNTEAFF. CDR3 sequence (DNA): TGTGCCAGCAGCCGGGACAGGGGAATGAACACTGAAGCTTTCTTT.

This clone was seen a few times. The chain employs TRBV27 and TRBJ2-5, with 7 positions matching TRBD2. Germline CDR1 is MNHEY and CDR2 is SMNVEV (reference sequence). This CDR3 has 15 residues. Germline trimming cut 3 bases from V and 1 base from J; bases unmatched to any gene: 5. The CDR3 coding sequence is TGTGCCAGCAGTTTTTGGGGGGGATCCCAAGAGACCCAGTACTTC. As protein: CASSFWGGSQETQYF.

The gene calls are TRBV5-6 and TRBJ2-3, with a weak D call TRBD2 (6 bases). The germline V gene has CDR1 SGHDT and CDR2 YYEEEE. This CDR3 has 15 amino acids. V was cut by 7 bases and J by 0 bases, with 15 bases left in between. In DNA, the CDR3 is TGTGCCAGCGGCCAGGAGGGAGGCAGCACAGATACGCAGTATTTT. Translated, it gives CASGQEGGSTDTQYF. The full variable domain, rest sourced from reference TRBV5-6 and TRBJ2-3, is DAGVTQSPTHLIKTRGQQVTLRCSPKSGHDTVSWYQQALGQGPQFIFQYYEEEERQRGNFPDRFSGHQFPNYSSELNVNALLLGDSALYLCASGQEGGSTDTQYFGPGTRLTVL.

This clone showed up just once. DNA of the CDR3: TGTGCCAGCAGTATGACAGGGGGCGGTGAAAAACTGTTTTTT. It is translated as CASSMTGGGEKLFF. This chain uses TRBV5-4 with TRBJ1-4, with 10 bases that match TRBD1. The V gene's germline CDR1 is SGHNT and CDR2 YYREEE (reference sequence). The V gene end was trimmed by 5 bases and the J gene end by 7 bases; junction bases not matched to a gene: 5. CDR3 length: 14 amino acids.

The J gene is TRBJ1-6, the V gene TRBV7-2; TRBD1 matches 10 bases. This CDR3 has 16 amino acids. V lost 6 bases and J lost 7; bases outside the gene matches: 9. Germline V gives CDR1 SGHTA, CDR2 FQGNSA. The CDR3 loop reads CASSLPGTGANSPLHF. In nucleotides, the CDR3 is TGTGCCAGCAGTCTGCCAGGGACAGGGGCAAATTCACCCCTCCACTTT.

CDR3 amino acids: CARSGEDQPQHF. Written as DNA, the CDR3 is TGTGCCAGATCAGGGGAAGATCAGCCCCAGCATTTT. The gene calls are TRBV27 and TRBJ1-5; D is perhaps TRBD1 (6 bases). Germline CDR1 MNHEY, CDR2 SMNVEV (reference sequence). The ends were cut back, 9 bases at V and 5 bases at J, with 11 bases in the middle. The CDR3 is made up of 12 amino acids.

The chain couples TRBV6-5 to TRBJ2-5; 13 bases agree with TRBD2. The V and J ends lost 2 bases and 6 bases, in that order; junction bases with no gene match: 3. The CDR3 is 15 amino acids. In germline, CDR1 is MNHEY, CDR2 SVGAGI. The CDR3 loop is CASSYGLAGVKTQYF. The CDR3 bases are TGTGCCAGCAGTTACGGACTAGCGGGGGTTAAGACCCAGTACTTC.

This clone was seen a few times. The chain employs TRBV19 and TRBJ2-2, with D possibly matching TRBD1 (5 bases). CDR3 length: 14 amino acids. V lost 4 bases and J lost 1, with 7 bases in between. From germline, CDR1 is LNHDA and CDR2 SQIVND (reference sequence). In DNA, the CDR3 is TGTGCCAGTAGTAAAACAGGGAACACCGGGGAGCTGTTTTTT. This sequence encodes CASSKTGNTGELFF.

This chain uses TRBV4-1 with TRBJ2-7; 9 bases fit TRBD1. CDR1 and CDR2 from the germline V gene are MGHRA and YSYEKL. This CDR3 is 18 amino acids long. The V segment lost 3 bases and the J segment 4 bases; nucleotides outside the gene matches: 16. The CDR3 DNA is TGCGCCAGCAGCCAGCAAACTGGACAGGGGTTTATTAGTTACGAGCAGTACTTC. Translated: CASSQQTGQGFISYEQYF.

The chain links TRBV4-3 to TRBJ2-3; D not certain. Germline CDR1 LGHNA, CDR2 YSLEER. The germline V and J ends were trimmed by 4 bases and 1 base, with 12 bases remaining between them. This CDR3 is 15 amino acids long. CDR3 in amino acids: CASSPMQDGTDTQYF. Here the CDR3 DNA reads TGCGCCAGCAGCCCGATGCAGGACGGCACAGATACGCAGTATTTT.

This clone has more than one count but fewer than ten. Other DNA sequences in the same sample also yield this CDR3. This chain connects TRBV30 to TRBJ2-7; D is ambiguous. Trimming removed 2 bases from V and 1 base from J, with 6 bases in between. The CDR3 covers 12 residues. Per germline, CDR1 GTSNPN and CDR2 SVGIG (reference sequence). CDR3 loop: CAWSPDSYEQYF. DNA for the CDR3: TGTGCCTGGAGTCCAGATTCCTACGAGCAGTACTTC.

V is TRBV30 and J is TRBJ2-7; 8 bases agree with TRBD1. V dropped 6 bases and J dropped 2; count of bases not matched to a gene: 9. Germline V gene data show CDR1 as GTSNPN and CDR2 as SVGIG (reference sequence). The CDR3 totals 14 residues. For the CDR3, the DNA is TGTGCCTGCGCCCTTGGGACAGGAGCCTACGAGCAGTACTTC. Amino acids: CACALGTGAYEQYF.

V usage is TRBV30 and J usage is TRBJ2-3, with 7 nucleotides matching TRBD1. Losses at the gene ends were 4 bases for V and 3 bases for J; bases not matched to a gene: 4. The CDR3 has 13 amino acids. Looked up from germline, CDR1 is GTSNPN and CDR2 is SVGIG (reference sequence). CDR3 amino acids: CAWTGGWTDTQYF. The DNA for the CDR3 is TGTGCCTGGACAGGGGGTTGGACAGATACGCAGTATTTT.

This clone was seen only a few times. The J gene is TRBJ1-2, the V gene TRBV28; D gene ambiguous. CDR3 length: 12 residues. Germline V CDR1 and CDR2: MDHEN, SYDVKM. V shed 6 bases and J shed 4 bases, with 9 bases lying between them. CDR3 sequence: CASRGSTYGYTF. The DNA of the CDR3 is TGTGCCAGCAGAGGCTCCACCTATGGCTACACCTTC.

The CDR3 loop is CSVGAALYGYTF. The CDR3 DNA reads TGCAGCGTTGGGGCAGCCCTCTATGGCTACACCTTC. The chain uses TRBV29-1 and TRBJ1-2; no definite D call. CDR1 SQVTM and CDR2 ANQGSEA come from the germline V gene. Trimming removed 4 bases at V and 4 bases at J, with 10 bases between. The CDR3 is made up of 12 amino acids.

The V call is TRBV7-9, the J call TRBJ1-2, with D perhaps TRBD1 (5 bases). From germline, CDR1 is SEHNR and CDR2 FQNEAQ (reference sequence). This CDR3 comprises 16 residues. V was trimmed by 4 bases and J by 4 bases, leaving 19 bases between them. DNA of the CDR3: TGTGCCAGCAGCTCCCCAACAGCCACCCAGGGCTATGGCTACACCTTC. This codes for CASSSPTATQGYGYTF.

This sequence joins TRBV7-9 and TRBJ2-3; the D is unclear. CDR1 SEHNR and CDR2 FQNEAQ come from the germline V gene (reference sequence). CDR3 length: 13 amino acids. V was shortened by 0 bases and J by 6 bases, with 7 bases between the two germline ends. The CDR3 nucleotides read TGTGCCAGCAGCTTAGCGGCGGCGGATACGCAGTATTTT. As protein: CASSLAAADTQYF.

The rearrangement joins TRBV19 to TRBJ2-5, with 10 bases fitting TRBD1. The germline gives CDR1 LNHDA, CDR2 SQIVND (reference sequence). The CDR3 contains 15 residues. After removal of 9 bases from V and 8 bases from J, the junction contained 15 bases not matched to a gene. CDR3 nucleotides: TGTGCCAGCGGCCCGACAGGGGGCTCGGGTAGTACCCAGTACTTC. It is translated as CASGPTGGSGSTQYF.

In this sample, this clone turned up once. This chain connects TRBV7-6 to TRBJ2-7; D is uncertain. The germline gives CDR1 SGHVS, CDR2 FNYEAQ. There are 14 residues in the CDR3. The ends were cut back, 3 bases at V and 3 bases at J, with 12 bases in the middle. Here the CDR3 reads CASSFDVGRYEQYF. CDR3 nucleotide sequence: TGTGCCAGCAGCTTCGATGTGGGTCGCTACGAGCAGTACTTC.

This clone was found a few times. The chain has TRBV9 and TRBJ2-5; 12 bases are a match to TRBD2. CDR1 is SGDLS, CDR2 YYNGEE, per germline. The CDR3 is made up of 16 amino acids. The V gene end was trimmed by 4 bases and the J gene end by 4 bases; junction bases not matched to a gene: 8. The CDR3, as DNA: TGTGCCAGCAGCTATAGGACTAGCGGGGTACCAGAGACCCAGTACTTC. It encodes CASSYRTSGVPETQYF.

Turning to this clone: Its ends do not fully match the called genes, so a read error is possible. The gene calls are TRBV7-7 and TRBJ2-3; the D gene is possibly TRBD1 (5 bases). The CDR3 has 13 amino acids. Germline CDR1 SSHAT, CDR2 FNYEAQ (reference sequence). CDR3: CASSPQGSNTQYF. The CDR3 region has the DNA TGTGCTAGCAGCCCCCAGGGCAGTAATACGCAGTATTTT.